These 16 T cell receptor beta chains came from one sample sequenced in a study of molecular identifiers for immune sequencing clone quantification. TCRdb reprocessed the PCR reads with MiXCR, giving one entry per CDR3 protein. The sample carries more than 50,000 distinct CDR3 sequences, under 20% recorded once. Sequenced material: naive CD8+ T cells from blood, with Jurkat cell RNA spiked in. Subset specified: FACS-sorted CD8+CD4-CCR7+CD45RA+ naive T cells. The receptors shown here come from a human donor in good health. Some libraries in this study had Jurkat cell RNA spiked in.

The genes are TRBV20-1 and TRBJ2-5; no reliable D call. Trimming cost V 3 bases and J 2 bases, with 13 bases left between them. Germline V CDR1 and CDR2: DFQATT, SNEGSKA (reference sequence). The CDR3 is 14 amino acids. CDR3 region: CSASSYSTQETQYF. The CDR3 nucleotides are TGCAGTGCTAGTAGTTACTCCACACAAGAGACCCAGTACTTC.

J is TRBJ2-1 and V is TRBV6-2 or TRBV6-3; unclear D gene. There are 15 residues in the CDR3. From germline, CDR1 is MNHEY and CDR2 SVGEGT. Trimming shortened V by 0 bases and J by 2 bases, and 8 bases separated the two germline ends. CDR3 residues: CASSYSSGTYNEQFF. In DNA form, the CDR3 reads TGTGCCAGCAGTTACTCGTCAGGAACCTACAATGAGCAGTTCTTC.

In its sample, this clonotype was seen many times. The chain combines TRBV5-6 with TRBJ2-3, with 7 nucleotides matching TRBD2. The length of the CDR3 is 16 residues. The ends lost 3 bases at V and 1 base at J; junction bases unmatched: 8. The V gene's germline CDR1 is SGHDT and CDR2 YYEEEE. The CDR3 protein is CASSSLSREGTDTQYF. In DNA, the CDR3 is TGTGCCAGCAGCTCCCTGAGTCGGGAGGGCACAGATACGCAGTATTTT.

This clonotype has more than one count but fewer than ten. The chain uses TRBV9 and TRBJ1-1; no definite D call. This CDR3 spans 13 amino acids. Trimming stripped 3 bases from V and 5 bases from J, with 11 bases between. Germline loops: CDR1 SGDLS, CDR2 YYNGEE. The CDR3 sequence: CASSAIHPTEAFF. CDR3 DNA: TGTGCCAGCAGCGCCATCCATCCGACTGAAGCTTTCTTT. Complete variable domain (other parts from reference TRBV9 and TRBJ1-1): DSGVTQTPKHLITATGQRVTLRCSPRSGDLSVYWYQQSLDQGLQFLIQYYNGEERAKGNILERFSAQQFPDLHSELNLSSLELGDSALYFCASSAIHPTEAFFGQGTRLTVV.

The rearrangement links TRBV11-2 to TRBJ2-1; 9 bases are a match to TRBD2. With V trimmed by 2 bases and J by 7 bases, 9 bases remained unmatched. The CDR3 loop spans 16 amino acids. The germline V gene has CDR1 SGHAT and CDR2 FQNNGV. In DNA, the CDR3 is TGTGCCAGCAGCTTATCTAGCGGGACCTGGATGAATGAGCAGTTCTTC. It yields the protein CASSLSSGTWMNEQFF.

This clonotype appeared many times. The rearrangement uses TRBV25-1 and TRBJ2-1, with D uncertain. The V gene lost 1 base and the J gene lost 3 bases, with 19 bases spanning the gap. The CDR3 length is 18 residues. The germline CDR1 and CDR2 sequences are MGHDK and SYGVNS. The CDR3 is CASSESATPVPIYNEQFF. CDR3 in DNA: TGTGCCAGCAGTGAATCCGCCACACCAGTCCCCATCTACAATGAGCAGTTCTTC.

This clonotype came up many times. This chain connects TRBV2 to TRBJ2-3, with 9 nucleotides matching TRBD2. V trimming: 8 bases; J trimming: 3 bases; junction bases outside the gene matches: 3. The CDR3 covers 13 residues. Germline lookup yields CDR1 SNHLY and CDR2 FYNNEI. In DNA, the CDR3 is TGTGCCAGCTTAGCGGGAGAAACAGATACGCAGTATTTT. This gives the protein CASLAGETDTQYF.

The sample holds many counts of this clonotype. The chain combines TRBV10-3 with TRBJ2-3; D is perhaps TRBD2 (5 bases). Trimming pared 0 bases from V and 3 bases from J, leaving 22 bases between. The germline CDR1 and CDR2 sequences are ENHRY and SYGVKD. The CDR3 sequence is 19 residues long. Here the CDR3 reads CAISESIRTLDGGTDTQYF. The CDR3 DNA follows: TGTGCCATCAGTGAGTCGATTCGGACTTTGGACGGCGGAACAGATACGCAGTATTTT.

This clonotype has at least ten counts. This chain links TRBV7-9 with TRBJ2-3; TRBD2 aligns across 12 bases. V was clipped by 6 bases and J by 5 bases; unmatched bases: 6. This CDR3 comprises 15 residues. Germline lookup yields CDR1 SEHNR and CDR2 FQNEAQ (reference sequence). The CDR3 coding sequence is TGTGCCAGCAGGGGGGGACTAGCGGGCAAAGATACGCAGTATTTT. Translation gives CASRGGLAGKDTQYF.

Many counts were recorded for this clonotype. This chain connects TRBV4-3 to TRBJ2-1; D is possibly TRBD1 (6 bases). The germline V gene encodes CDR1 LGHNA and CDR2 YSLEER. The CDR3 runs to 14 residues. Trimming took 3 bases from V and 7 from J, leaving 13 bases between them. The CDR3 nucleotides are TGCGCCAGCAGCCAGGGGGCCACGGCAAATGAGCAGTTCTTC. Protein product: CASSQGATANEQFF.

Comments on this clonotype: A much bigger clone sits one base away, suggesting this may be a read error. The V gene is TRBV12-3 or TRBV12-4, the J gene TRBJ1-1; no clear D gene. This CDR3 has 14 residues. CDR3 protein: CVSSHTTSNTEAFF. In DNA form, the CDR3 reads TGTGTCAGCAGTCACACGACCAGTAACACTGAAGCTTTCTTT.

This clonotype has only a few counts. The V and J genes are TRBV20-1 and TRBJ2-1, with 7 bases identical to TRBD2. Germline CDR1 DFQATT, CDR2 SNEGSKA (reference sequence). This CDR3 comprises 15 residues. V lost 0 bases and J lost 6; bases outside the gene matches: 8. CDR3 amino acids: CSARETSSNFNEQFF. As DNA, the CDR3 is TGCAGTGCTAGAGAGACTAGCTCCAATTTCAATGAGCAGTTCTTC.

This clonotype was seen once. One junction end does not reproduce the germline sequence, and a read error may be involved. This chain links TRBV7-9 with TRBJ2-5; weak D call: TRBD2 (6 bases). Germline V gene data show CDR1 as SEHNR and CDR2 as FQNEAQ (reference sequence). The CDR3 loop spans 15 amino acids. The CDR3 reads CANSSFGGAQETQYF. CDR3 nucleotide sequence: TGTGCCAACAGCTCATTCGGCGGGGCTCAAGAGACCCAGTACTTC.

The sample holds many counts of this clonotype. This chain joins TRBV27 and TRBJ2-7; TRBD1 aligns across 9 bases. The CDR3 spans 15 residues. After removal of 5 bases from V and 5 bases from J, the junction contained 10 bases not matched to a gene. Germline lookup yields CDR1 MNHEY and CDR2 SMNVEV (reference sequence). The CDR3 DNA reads TGTGCCAGCAGTACCTCCTGGGGACAGGGCCACGAGCAGTACTTC. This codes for CASSTSWGQGHEQYF.

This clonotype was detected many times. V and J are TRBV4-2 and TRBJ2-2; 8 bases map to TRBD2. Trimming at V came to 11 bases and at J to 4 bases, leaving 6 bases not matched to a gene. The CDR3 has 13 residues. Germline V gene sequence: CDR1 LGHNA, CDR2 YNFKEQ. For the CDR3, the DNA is TGTGCCGCCACGGGGGGGGCCACCGGGGAGCTGTTTTTT. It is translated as CAATGGATGELFF.

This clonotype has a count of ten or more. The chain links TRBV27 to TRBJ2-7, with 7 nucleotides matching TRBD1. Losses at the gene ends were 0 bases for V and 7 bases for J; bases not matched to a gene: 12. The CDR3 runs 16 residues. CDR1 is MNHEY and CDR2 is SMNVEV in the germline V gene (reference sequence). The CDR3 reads CASSLSIVDRAREQYF. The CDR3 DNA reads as TGTGCCAGCAGTTTATCGATAGTTGACAGGGCACGGGAGCAGTACTTC.